This T cell receptor (beta chain) was sequenced in a study of blood T cell repertoires in COVID-19. As for the study in general: COVID-19 samples, acute and convalescent, were from the United States, Italy and Spain.

The V gene's germline CDR1 is MNHEY and CDR2 SVGAGI. V lost 4 bases and J 0 bases, leaving 3 bases between the germline ends. This CDR3 is 12 amino acids long. Authors' data handling: Estimates of nucleated cell counts were drawn from the amplification of reference gene primers. Generated by immunoSEQ multiplex PCR, the TCRdb table keeps only in-frame clones and is missing some. V, J and clone size reflect that table, while D and trimming were determined from the DNA. The sample gives roughly 330,000 clones, 86% of which show up once; 1.5% to 2% is in the top ten. This clonotype was sampled from a woman in her forties or fifties with acute or convalescent COVID-19. Material: peripheral blood. This chain joins TRBV6-5 and TRBJ1-2; D unclear. CDR3 sequence reads: CASSLANYGYTF. The DNA of the CDR3 is TGTGCCAGCAGTTTAGCTAACTATGGCTACACCTTC.